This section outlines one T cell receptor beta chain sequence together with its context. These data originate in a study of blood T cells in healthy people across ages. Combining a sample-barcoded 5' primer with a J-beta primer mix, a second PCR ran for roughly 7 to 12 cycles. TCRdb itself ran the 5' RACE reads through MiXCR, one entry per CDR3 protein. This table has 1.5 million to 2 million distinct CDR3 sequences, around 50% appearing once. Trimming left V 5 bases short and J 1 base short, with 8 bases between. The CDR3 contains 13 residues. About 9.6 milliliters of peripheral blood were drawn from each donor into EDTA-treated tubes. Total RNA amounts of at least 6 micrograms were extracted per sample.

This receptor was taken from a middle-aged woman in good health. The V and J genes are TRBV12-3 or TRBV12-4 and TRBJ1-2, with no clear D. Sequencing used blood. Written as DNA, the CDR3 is TGTGCCAGCAGTCTCCAGTATAACTATGGCTACACCTTC. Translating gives CASSLQYNYGYTF.